A single sample gave rise to the 21 T cell receptor beta chains below, sequenced in a study of shared clonotypes between healthy human individuals. Terminally differentiated effector memory CD45RA+ cells were excluded from the naive CD8 cells, which were CD45RO-negative and positively selected for CCR7. Sequencing was performed with immunoSEQ multiplex PCR; in TCRdb, only in-frame clones are kept and a portion is missing. The table lists about 2 million clones, approximately 94% of them singletons, with 1% to 1.3% in the top ten. The specimen was naive CD8+ T cells sorted from blood. The receptors were gathered from a man younger than 35 in good health.

The rearrangement joins TRBV7-8 to TRBJ2-7; TRBD1 agrees at 8 bases. Germline V gene lookup returns CDR1 SGHVS and CDR2 FQNEAQ. V lost 3 bases and J lost 5; bases outside the gene matches: 3. CDR3 size: 13 residues. The CDR3 sequence: CASSFRGRNEQYF. The CDR3 bases are TGTGCCAGCAGCTTCAGGGGGCGAAACGAGCAGTACTTC.

This chain joins TRBV27 and TRBJ2-2; 7 nucleotides line up with TRBD2. The CDR3 has 16 amino acids. The V segment lost 2 bases and the J segment 5 bases; nucleotides outside the gene matches: 8. Per germline, CDR1 MNHEY and CDR2 SMNVEV (reference sequence). The CDR3 DNA follows: TGTGCCAGCAGTTTACATGGCCCCGGGGGGACCGGGGAGCTGTTTTTT. Amino acids: CASSLHGPGGTGELFF.

This rearrangement joins TRBV10-1 to TRBJ2-7; possible D gene TRBD2, 6 bases. V lost 3 bases and J lost 5, with 14 bases in between. Per the germline V gene, CDR1 is WNHNN and CDR2 is SYGVQD (reference sequence). The CDR3 length is 14 residues. The CDR3 coding sequence is TGCGCCAGCAGTGATTTCGGGAGCCGGGACGAGCAGTACTTC. Protein: CASSDFGSRDEQYF.

This clone was seen only once. A much larger clone lies a single base off, so this may be a read error. The chain links TRBV7-8 to TRBJ1-1; D uncertain. This CDR3 has 12 amino acids. Per germline, CDR1 SGHVS and CDR2 FQNEAQ. Deletions cut 3 bases from V and 3 bases from J, with 5 bases between. The CDR3 DNA reads TGTGCCAGCAGCTTTGGCGACACTGAAGCTTTCTTT. Protein: CASSFGDTEAFF.

The rearrangement joins TRBV27 to TRBJ2-7; 7 nucleotides line up with TRBD1. V lost 1 base and J lost 4; bases outside the gene matches: 4. Germline V CDR1 and CDR2: MNHEY, SMNVEV (reference sequence). The CDR3 has 14 residues. The CDR3 reads CASSLLGGQYEQYF. DNA for the CDR3: TGTGCCAGCAGTTTATTAGGGGGCCAGTACGAGCAGTACTTC.

This chain links TRBV11-2 with TRBJ2-1; D remains ambiguous. V was cut by 4 bases and J by 14 bases, with 9 bases left in between. There are 10 residues in the CDR3. Germline V gene data show CDR1 as SGHAT and CDR2 as FQNNGV. CDR3: CASSSGWEFF. The CDR3 region has the DNA TGTGCCAGCAGCTCCGGTTGGGAGTTCTTC.

The rearrangement links TRBV30 to TRBJ1-2; D unresolved. This CDR3 is built from 12 residues. CDR1 is GTSNPN and CDR2 is SVGIG in the germline V gene (reference sequence). V lost 5 bases, J lost 3 bases, and 10 bases lay in between. The CDR3 DNA reads as TGTGCCTGGTCCTGGGAGGACTATGGCTACACCTTC. Its protein is CAWSWEDYGYTF.

The chain recombines TRBV19 with TRBJ1-1; 9 bases match TRBD1. The CDR3 is made up of 14 amino acids. Germline loops: CDR1 LNHDA, CDR2 SQIVND (reference sequence). V dropped 5 bases and J dropped 4; count of bases not matched to a gene: 5. The CDR3 DNA reads as TGTGCCAGTAGTGCCGGGACAGGGCCCACTGAAGCTTTCTTT. This gives the protein CASSAGTGPTEAFF.

In its sample, this clone was seen once. The chain carries TRBV7-3 and TRBJ2-1, with 9 positions matching TRBD1. The CDR3 loop spans 18 amino acids. CDR1 is SGHTA and CDR2 is FQGTGA in the germline V gene. Germline trimming cut 1 base from V and 2 bases from J; bases unmatched to any gene: 9. The CDR3 protein is CASSLMDRGIMTYNEQFF. The CDR3 DNA follows: TGTGCCAGCAGCTTAATGGACAGGGGTATTATGACCTACAATGAGCAGTTCTTC.

The genes are TRBV27 and TRBJ1-5; 9 bases fit TRBD1. V shed 5 bases, J shed 4 bases, and the junction held 9 bases outside the gene matches. The CDR3 runs to 16 residues. Germline-derived CDR1 and CDR2 are MNHEY and SMNVEV (reference sequence). The CDR3, as DNA: TGTGCCAGCAGTGGGGCCGGGACAGGGAATAATCAGCCCCAGCATTTT. The encoded protein is CASSGAGTGNNQPQHF.

V usage is TRBV7-9 and J usage is TRBJ2-7; D possibly corresponds to TRBD1 (5 bases). The CDR3 runs 16 residues. V gave up 5 bases and J gave up 3 bases, with 20 bases separating them. Germline V gives CDR1 SEHNR, CDR2 FQNEAQ (reference sequence). In DNA, the CDR3 is TGTGCCAGCAGCACCATCTCCAGGGTTGGGAACTACGAGCAGTACTTC. This codes for CASSTISRVGNYEQYF.

Only one count was recorded for this clone. The DNA for the CDR3 is TGTGCCAGCAGTTACTTTAGGGACAGCTCCTACGAGCAGTACTTC. The encoded protein is CASSYFRDSSYEQYF. The chain carries TRBV6-6 and TRBJ2-7, with 7 bases lining up with TRBD1. This CDR3 region has 15 residues. J lost 0 bases, V lost 1 base, and 3 bases had no gene match. Germline V gene sequence: CDR1 MNHNY, CDR2 SVGAGI (reference sequence).

The chain is built from TRBV11-2 and TRBJ1-1, with D possibly being TRBD1 (6 bases). The germline V and J ends were trimmed by 0 bases and 7 bases, with 9 bases remaining between them. CDR3 length: 13 amino acids. Germline V gene lookup returns CDR1 SGHAT and CDR2 FQNNGV. CDR3 nucleotide sequence: TGTGCCAGCAGCTTAGATTTGGGACATGAAGCTTTCTTT. Encoded protein: CASSLDLGHEAFF.

CDR3 coding DNA: TGTGCCAGCAGGGGGGGGTCCGGCGAGCAGTACTTC. Amino acid sequence: CASRGGSGEQYF. The chain is built from TRBV6-1 and TRBJ2-7, with TRBD2 identical over 7 bases. CDR1 is MNHNS and CDR2 is SASEGT in the germline V gene. The CDR3 contains 12 residues. The trim removed 6 bases at V and 6 bases at J, leaving 5 bases unmatched.

The chain is built from TRBV27 and TRBJ1-5; D is possibly TRBD1 (6 bases). V lost 8 bases, J lost 2 bases, and 13 bases lay in between. The CDR3 totals 14 residues. Germline assignment: CDR1 MNHEY and CDR2 SMNVEV (reference sequence). The CDR3 reads CASRREGGNQPQHF. The DNA of the CDR3 is TGTGCCAGCCGAAGGGAGGGGGGCAATCAGCCCCAGCATTTT.

This chain links TRBV28 with TRBJ2-7, with no clear D. Trimming shortened V by 5 bases and J by 0 bases, and 11 bases separated the two germline ends. CDR1 and CDR2 from the germline V gene are MDHEN and SYDVKM. The CDR3 runs to 14 residues. The CDR3 loop reads CASSGAASSYEQYF. Here the CDR3 DNA reads TGTGCCAGCAGTGGTGCAGCCAGCTCCTACGAGCAGTACTTC.

A single count supports this clone. The V gene is TRBV7-2, the J gene TRBJ2-7, with a tentative D call TRBD2 (6 bases). Trimming pared 0 bases from V and 0 bases from J, leaving 12 bases between. This CDR3 contains 16 residues. Per germline, CDR1 SGHTA and CDR2 FQGNSA. The CDR3 DNA reads as TGTGCCAGCAGCTTAGCGGGGCAGGGACTCTCCTACGAGCAGTACTTC. It translates to CASSLAGQGLSYEQYF.

The chain has TRBV15 and TRBJ2-2; no reliable D call. Germline V lookup: CDR1 LNHNV, CDR2 YYDKDF (reference sequence). Trimming took 0 bases from V and 4 from J, leaving 6 bases between them. CDR3 length: 14 residues. The CDR3 coding sequence is TGTGCCACCAGCAGAGAAATAGGCACCGGGGAGCTGTTTTTT. Translating it yields CATSREIGTGELFF. The full variable domain, rest sourced from reference TRBV15 and TRBJ2-2, is DAMVIQNPRYQVTQFGKPVTLSCSQTLNHNVMYWYQQKSSQAPKLLFHYYDKDFNNEADTPDNFQSRRPNTSFCFLDIRSPGLGDTAMYLCATSREIGTGELFFGEGSRLTVL.

The chain joins TRBV6-6 to TRBJ2-7; the match to TRBD1 covers 9 bases. CDR1 and CDR2 (germline): MNHNY, SVGAGI (reference sequence). Trimming cost V 5 bases and J 6 bases; bases outside gene matches: 11. CDR3 size: 15 residues. This CDR3 reads CASSDVQGADGEQYF. Written as DNA, the CDR3 is TGTGCCAGCAGTGACGTACAGGGGGCGGACGGCGAGCAGTACTTC.

This clone was detected only once. Other DNA sequences within the sample encode an identical CDR3. The chain recombines TRBV5-6 with TRBJ1-4; 7 bases align to TRBD1. CDR1 is SGHDT, CDR2 YYEEEE, per germline. After removal of 0 bases from V and 8 bases from J, the junction contained 1 base not matched to a gene. The CDR3 extends over 13 amino acids. The CDR3: CASSLGTGEKLFF. CDR3 DNA sequence: TGTGCCAGCAGCTTGGGGACAGGAGAAAAACTGTTTTTT.

The genes are TRBV7-9 and TRBJ2-1; TRBD1 matches at 9 bases. CDR1 is SEHNR and CDR2 is FQNEAQ in the germline V gene (reference sequence). This CDR3 has 14 amino acids. V shed 5 bases, J shed 4 bases, and the junction held 3 bases outside the gene matches. For the CDR3, the DNA is TGTGCCAGCAGCGGGGACAGGGCTTACAATGAGCAGTTCTTC. It translates to CASSGDRAYNEQFF.